These T cell receptor beta chains were read from a single sample in a study of regulatory T cells in long-lasting Graves disease. Each CDR3 protein gets one entry after TCRdb re-called the multiplex PCR reads with MiXCR. Of approximately 470,000 distinct CDR3 sequences listed, 15% to 20% are singletons. These sequences were also reported in another study, on T cells in Graves' hyperthyroidism and ophthalmopathy.

Sequencing was performed on peripheral blood mononuclear cells (PBMCs), taken at new diagnosis, from a patient treated with antithyroid drugs. The receptors stem from a middle-aged man with Graves disease. CDR3s include the opening cysteine and the closing phenylalanine or tryptophan. The D gene is left open where the match is weak. Clone size is shown for a subset of rows, as once, few, many or a class of expanded clone.

TRBJ2-5,TRBD1,many,TRBV4-1,CASSQDIRGPETQYF,TGCGCCAGCAGCCAAGATATTAGGGGGCCGGAGACCCAGTACTTC
TRBJ1-5,TRBD1,few,TRBV5-1,CASSIDRGDNQPQHF,TGCGCCAGCAGCATAGACAGGGGAGACAATCAGCCCCAGCATTTT
TRBJ2-3,TRBD2,many,TRBV28,CASSSPLGLAGAGDTQYF,TGTGCCAGCAGTTCCCCCCTCGGACTAGCGGGAGCGGGAGATACGCAGTATTTT
TRBJ2-7,-,many,TRBV7-8,CASSLEGQGGYEQYF,TGTGCCAGCAGCCTAGAGGGGCAGGGTGGGTACGAGCAGTACTTC
TRBJ1-5,-,many,TRBV27,CASRPNVQRGNQPQHF,TGTGCCAGCAGACCGAACGTACAGAGGGGGAATCAGCCCCAGCATTTT
TRBJ2-2,-,-,TRBV7-6,CASSLAMVGTGELFF,TGTGCCAGCAGCTTAGCGATGGTCGGCACCGGGGAGCTGTTTTTT
TRBJ2-7,TRBD1,-,TRBV10-3,CAISTGGYEQYF,TGTGCCATCAGTACAGGGGGTTACGAGCAGTACTTC
TRBJ2-4,TRBD2,once,TRBV12-3/TRBV12-4,CASSRPGTSGGKNIQYF,TGTGCCAGCAGCCGTCCCGGGACTAGCGGGGGAAAAAACATTCAGTACTTC
TRBJ2-1,-,few,TRBV28,CASSPGSGYNGQFF,TGTGCCAGCAGCCCCGGGAGTGGGTACAATGGGCAGTTCTTC
TRBJ2-1,-,-,TRBV19,CASSIRDTVRSEQFF,TGTGCCAGTAGTATTCGGGACACCGTACGGAGTGAGCAGTTCTTC
TRBJ2-7,-,-,TRBV20-1,CSAREVDAGNSYEQYF,TGCAGTGCTAGAGAAGTTGACGCGGGTAACTCCTACGAGCAGTACTTC
TRBJ2-1,-,many,TRBV2,CASSENGRGWYNEQFF,TGTGCCAGCAGTGAGAACGGGAGAGGCTGGTACAATGAGCAGTTCTTC
TRBJ1-1,-,many,TRBV2,CASSLRSMNTEAFF,TGTGCCAGCAGTCTACGGAGCATGAACACTGAAGCTTTCTTT
TRBJ2-1,TRBD2,many,TRBV7-9,CASSPTSGRKRGNEQFF,TGTGCCAGCAGCCCTACTAGCGGGAGGAAAAGGGGCAATGAGCAGTTCTTC
TRBJ2-1,-,-,TRBV19,CASTAGPIRNEQFF,TGTGCCAGTACCGCGGGACCGATAAGGAATGAGCAGTTCTTC
TRBJ2-1,TRBD2,few,TRBV6-2/TRBV6-3,CASSNGLARNEQFF,TGTGCCAGCAGTAATGGACTAGCTCGCAATGAGCAGTTCTTC
TRBJ1-2,-,many,TRBV30,CAWTIANYGYTF,TGTGCCTGGACCATAGCTAACTATGGCTACACCTTC
TRBJ2-7,-,many,TRBV6-1,CASSVSLGDGRLEQYF,TGTGCCAGCAGTGTTTCCCTTGGGGACGGGAGACTCGAGCAGTACTTC
TRBJ1-2,-,-,TRBV2,CASTTLNYGYTF,TGTGCCAGCACCACCCTTAACTATGGCTACACCTTC
TRBJ1-4,-,few,TRBV6-1,CASSARGDEKLFF,TGTGCCAGCAGTGCAAGGGGAGATGAAAAACTGTTTTTT
TRBJ2-5,TRBD2,few,TRBV5-1,CASSPTIAGYQETQYF,TGCGCCAGCAGCCCGACCATAGCGGGATACCAAGAGACCCAGTACTTC
TRBJ2-7,-,few,TRBV4-1,CASSQEGTIRHEQYF,TGCGCCAGCAGCCAAGAGGGGACGATCCGCCACGAGCAGTACTTC
TRBJ2-7,-,-,TRBV3-1,CASSLVASSYEQYF,TGTGCCAGCAGCTTAGTGGCAAGTTCCTACGAGCAGTACTTC
TRBJ2-1,-,few,TRBV4-2,CASSQRQEDREQFF,TGTGCCAGCAGCCAGAGACAGGAGGATCGTGAGCAGTTCTTC
TRBJ1-3,-,-,TRBV9,CASSVGTGASGNTIYF,TGTGCCAGCAGCGTAGGAACCGGGGCCTCTGGAAACACCATATATTTT
TRBJ2-7,TRBD1,few,TRBV10-2,CASTDADRGLYEQYF,TGCGCCAGCACCGACGCGGACAGGGGCCTCTACGAGCAGTACTTC
TRBJ2-7,TRBD2,many,TRBV5-1,CASSGRTSGSRAYEQYF,TGCGCCAGCAGCGGGCGGACTAGCGGGAGTCGCGCCTACGAGCAGTACTTC
TRBJ2-5,-,many,TRBV12-3/TRBV12-4,CASSLLETSQYF,TGTGCCAGCAGTTTGCTGGAGACGTCTCAGTACTTC